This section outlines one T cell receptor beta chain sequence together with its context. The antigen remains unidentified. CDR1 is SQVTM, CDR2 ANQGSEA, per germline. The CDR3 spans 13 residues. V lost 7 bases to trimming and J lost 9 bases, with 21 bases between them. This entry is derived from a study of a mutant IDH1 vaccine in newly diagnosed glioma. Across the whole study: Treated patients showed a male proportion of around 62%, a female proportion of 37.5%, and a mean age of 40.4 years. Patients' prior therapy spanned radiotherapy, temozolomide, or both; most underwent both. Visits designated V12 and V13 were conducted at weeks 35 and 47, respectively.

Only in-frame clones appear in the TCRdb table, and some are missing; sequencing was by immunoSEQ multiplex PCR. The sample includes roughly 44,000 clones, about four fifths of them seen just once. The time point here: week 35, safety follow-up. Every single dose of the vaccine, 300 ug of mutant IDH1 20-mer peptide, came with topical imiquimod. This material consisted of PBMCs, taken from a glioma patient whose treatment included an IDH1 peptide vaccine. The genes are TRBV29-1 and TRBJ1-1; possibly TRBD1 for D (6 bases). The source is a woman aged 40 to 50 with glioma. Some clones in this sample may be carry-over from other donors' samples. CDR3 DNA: TGCAGCGGTAGCCCCTACAGGGTGGATAAAGCTTTCTTT. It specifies CSGSPYRVDKAFF.